This T cell receptor beta chain was obtained from a study of cytomegalovirus exposure and HLA in healthy donors. As for the study in general: The platform used for the roughly 130 validation repertoires matched that of the roughly 700 first-cohort repertoires, a later analysis reported.

This clone was observed a handful of times. What it recognizes is unknown. Donors came from a validation cohort of 95 to 150 subjects, distinct from the first 666-subject cohort. Findings of the study overall: It was 164 TCR beta chains that were listed as cytomegalovirus-associated. Subsequent analysis of the approximately 110 validation repertoires found a tendency for first-cohort TCR clusters to co-occur.

The CDR3 runs 16 residues. The germline V gene encodes CDR1 SGHAT and CDR2 FQNNGV. J was trimmed by 4 bases and V by 3 bases; bases with no gene match: 4. The assay was immunoSEQ multiplex PCR, and TCRdb's table has in-frame clones only and misses some. The profile shows some 140,000 clones, just under 85% of them singletons. The receptor was isolated from a woman aged 30 to 39 in good health and CMV-seronegative. The genes are TRBV11-2 and TRBJ2-2, with 11 nucleotides matching TRBD1. Source material: PBMCs. The CDR3 DNA reads TGTGCCAGCAGCTTCCCGGACAGGGGGCGCACCGGGGAGCTGTTTTTT. Translated: CASSFPDRGRTGELFF.